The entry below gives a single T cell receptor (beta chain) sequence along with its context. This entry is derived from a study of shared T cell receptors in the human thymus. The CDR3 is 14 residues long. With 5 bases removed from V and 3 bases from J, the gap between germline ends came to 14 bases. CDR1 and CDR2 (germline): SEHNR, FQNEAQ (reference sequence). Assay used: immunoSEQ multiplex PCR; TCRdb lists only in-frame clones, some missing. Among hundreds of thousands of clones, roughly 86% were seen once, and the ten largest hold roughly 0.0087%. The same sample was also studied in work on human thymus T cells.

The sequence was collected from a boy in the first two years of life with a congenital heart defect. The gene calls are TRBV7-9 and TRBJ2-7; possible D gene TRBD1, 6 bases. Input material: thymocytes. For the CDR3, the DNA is TGTGCCAGCAGCCCACAGGGATTGGGCTACGAGCAGTACTTC. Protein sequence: CASSPQGLGYEQYF.